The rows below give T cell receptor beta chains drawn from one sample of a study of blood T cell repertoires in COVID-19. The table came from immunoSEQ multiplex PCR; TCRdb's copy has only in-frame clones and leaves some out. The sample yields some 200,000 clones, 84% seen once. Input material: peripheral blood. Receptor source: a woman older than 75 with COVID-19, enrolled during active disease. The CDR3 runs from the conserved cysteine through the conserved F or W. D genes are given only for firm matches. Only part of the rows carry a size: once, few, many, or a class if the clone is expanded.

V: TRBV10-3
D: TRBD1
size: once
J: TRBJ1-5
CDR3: CAIKGDREHQPQHF
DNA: TGTGCCATCAAGGGGGACAGGGAGCATCAGCCCCAGCATTTT

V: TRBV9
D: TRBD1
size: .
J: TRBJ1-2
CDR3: CASSVGDRGLTYGYTF
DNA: TGTGCCAGCAGCGTGGGGGACAGGGGGCTTACCTATGGCTACACCTTC

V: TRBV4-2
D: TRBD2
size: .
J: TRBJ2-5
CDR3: CASRRGGPEETQYF
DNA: TGTGCCAGCAGGCGGGGGGGGCCTGAAGAGACCCAGTACTTC

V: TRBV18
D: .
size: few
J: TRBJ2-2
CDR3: CASSPPYLGGGTGTGELFF
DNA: TGTGCCAGCTCACCACCGTATCTTGGAGGGGGCACGGGCACCGGGGAGCTGTTTTTT

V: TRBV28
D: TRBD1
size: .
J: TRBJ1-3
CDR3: CANIQGTGSGNTIYF
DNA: TGTGCCAACATCCAAGGGACAGGCTCTGGAAACACCATATATTTT

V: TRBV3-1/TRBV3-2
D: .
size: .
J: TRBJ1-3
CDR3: CASSQRGGSGNTIYF
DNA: TGTGCCAGCAGCCAACGGGGAGGCTCTGGAAACACCATATATTTT

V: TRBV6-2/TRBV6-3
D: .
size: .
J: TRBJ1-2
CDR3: CASSDFTGNYGYTF
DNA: TGTGCCAGCAGTGACTTCACAGGGAACTATGGCTACACCTTC

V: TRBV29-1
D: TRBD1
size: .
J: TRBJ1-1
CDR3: CSVEQGANTEAFF
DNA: TGCAGCGTTGAACAGGGGGCGAACACTGAAGCTTTCTTT

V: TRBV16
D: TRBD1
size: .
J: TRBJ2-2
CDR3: CASSRQGAPGELFF
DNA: TGTGCCAGCAGTCGTCAGGGGGCTCCCGGGGAGCTGTTTTTT

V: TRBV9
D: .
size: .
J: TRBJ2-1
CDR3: CASSVAVYSYNEQFF
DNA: TGTGCCAGCAGCGTAGCCGTTTACTCCTACAATGAGCAGTTCTTC

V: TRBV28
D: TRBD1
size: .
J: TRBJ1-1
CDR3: CASSLKGAAIEAFF
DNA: TGTGCCAGCAGTTTGAAGGGGGCGGCAATTGAAGCTTTCTTT

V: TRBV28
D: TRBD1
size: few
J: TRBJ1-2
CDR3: CASIGGQGNYGYTF
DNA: TGTGCCAGCATAGGGGGACAGGGAAACTATGGCTACACCTTC

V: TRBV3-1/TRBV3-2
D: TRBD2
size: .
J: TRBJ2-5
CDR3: CASSQGAGGKTQYF
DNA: TGTGCCAGCAGCCAAGGAGCGGGGGGGAAGACCCAGTACTTC

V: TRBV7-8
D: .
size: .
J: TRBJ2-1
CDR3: CASSSSGTTSYNEQFF
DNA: TGTGCCAGCAGCTCGTCCGGGACAACTTCCTACAATGAGCAGTTCTTC

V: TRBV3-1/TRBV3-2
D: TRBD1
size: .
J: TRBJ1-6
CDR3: CASSQGRDRGAPLHF
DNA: TGTGCCAGCAGCCAAGGTCGGGACAGGGGGGCACCCCTCCACTTT

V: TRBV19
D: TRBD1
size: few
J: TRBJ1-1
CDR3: CASSIGTGNTEAFF
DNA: TGTGCCAGTAGTATTGGGACAGGGAACACTGAAGCTTTCTTT

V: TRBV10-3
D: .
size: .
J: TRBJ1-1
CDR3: CAIRTPGNTEAFF
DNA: TGTGCCATCAGGACACCGGGAAACACTGAAGCTTTCTTT

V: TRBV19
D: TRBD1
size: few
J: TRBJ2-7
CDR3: CASSVLGQGESSYEQYF
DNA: TGTGCCAGTAGTGTGTTGGGACAGGGGGAGAGTTCCTACGAGCAGTACTTC

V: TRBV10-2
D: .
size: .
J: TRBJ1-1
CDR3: CASSENRERTEAFF
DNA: TGCGCCAGCAGTGAGAACAGGGAAAGGACTGAAGCTTTCTTT

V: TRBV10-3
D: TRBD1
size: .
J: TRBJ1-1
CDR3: CAISGRQGGGSFF
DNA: TGTGCCATCAGTGGGAGACAGGGCGGAGGGTCTTTCTTT

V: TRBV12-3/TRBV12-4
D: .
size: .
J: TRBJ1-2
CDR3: CASSSDSYGYTF
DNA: TGTGCCAGCAGTTCGGACAGCTATGGCTACACCTTC

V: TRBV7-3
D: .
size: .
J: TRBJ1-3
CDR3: CASSSEAGNTIYF
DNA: TGTGCCAGCAGCTCAGAGGCTGGAAACACCATATATTTT

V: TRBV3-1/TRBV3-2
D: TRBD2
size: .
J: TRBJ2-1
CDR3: CASRTSGEYNEQFF
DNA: TGTGCCAGCAGGACTAGCGGGGAGTACAATGAGCAGTTCTTC

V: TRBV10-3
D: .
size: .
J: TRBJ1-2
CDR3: CAISDPDSPYGYTF
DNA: TGTGCCATCAGCGATCCGGACAGCCCCTATGGCTACACCTTC

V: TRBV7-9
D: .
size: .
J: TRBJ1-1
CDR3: CASSLVVRGNIEAFF
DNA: TGTGCCAGCAGCTTAGTGGTCAGGGGAAACATTGAAGCTTTCTTT

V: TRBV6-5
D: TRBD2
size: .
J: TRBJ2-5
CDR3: CASSRGLAGDFHF
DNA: TGTGCCAGCAGCCGGGGACTAGCGGGAGATTTCCACTTC

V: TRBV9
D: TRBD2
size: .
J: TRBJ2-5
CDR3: CASSVGTSGGARETQYF
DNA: TGTGCCAGCAGCGTGGGGACTAGCGGGGGGGCGCGGGAGACCCAGTACTTC

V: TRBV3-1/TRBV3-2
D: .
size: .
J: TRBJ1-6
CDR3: CASSQDWASPLHF
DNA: TGTGCCAGCAGCCAAGATTGGGCCTCACCCCTCCACTTT

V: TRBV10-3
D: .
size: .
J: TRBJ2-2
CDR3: CAISDAGPSTPGELFF
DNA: TGTGCCATCAGTGATGCGGGACCCTCCACACCCGGGGAGCTGTTTTTT

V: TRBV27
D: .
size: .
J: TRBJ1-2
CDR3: CASSLSRRFNYGYTF
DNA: TGTGCCAGCAGTTTATCTCGCCGGTTCAACTATGGCTACACCTTC

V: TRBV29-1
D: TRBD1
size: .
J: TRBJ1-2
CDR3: CSVERDRGIYGYTF
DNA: TGCAGCGTTGAGAGGGACAGGGGGATCTATGGCTACACCTTC

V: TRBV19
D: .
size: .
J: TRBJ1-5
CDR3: CASRFGTAYNQPQHF
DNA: TGTGCCAGTAGGTTTGGAACAGCTTACAATCAGCCCCAGCATTTT

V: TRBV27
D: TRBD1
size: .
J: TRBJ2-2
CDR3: CASTTGTGVTGELFF
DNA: TGTGCCAGCACCACCGGGACAGGGGTCACCGGGGAGCTGTTTTTT

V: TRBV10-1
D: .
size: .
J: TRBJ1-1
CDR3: CASSPTLRTGSRDTEAFF
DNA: TGCGCCAGCAGTCCAACGCTCCGAACAGGGAGCCGGGACACTGAAGCTTTCTTT

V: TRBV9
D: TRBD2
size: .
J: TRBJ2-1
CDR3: CASSASGGSYNEQFF
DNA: TGTGCCAGCAGCGCTAGCGGGGGGTCGTACAATGAGCAGTTCTTC

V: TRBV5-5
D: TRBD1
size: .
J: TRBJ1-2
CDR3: CASSYRGQANYGYTF
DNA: TGTGCCAGCAGCTACAGGGGACAGGCTAACTATGGCTACACCTTC

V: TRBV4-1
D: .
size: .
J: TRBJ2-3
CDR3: CASSRTRYTDTQYF
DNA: TGCGCCAGCAGCCGGACTCGATACACAGATACGCAGTATTTT

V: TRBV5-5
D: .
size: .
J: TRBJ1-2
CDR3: CASSLYGGEYGYTF
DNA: TGTGCCAGCAGCTTGTACGGCGGGGAATATGGCTACACCTTC

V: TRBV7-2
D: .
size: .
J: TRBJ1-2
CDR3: CASSLAMGGGYTF
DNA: TGTGCCAGCAGCTTAGCGATGGGGGGAGGCTACACCTTC

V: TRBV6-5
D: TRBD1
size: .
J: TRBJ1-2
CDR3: CASSTATGPYGYTF
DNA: TGTGCCAGCAGCACTGCGACAGGGCCGTATGGCTACACCTTC

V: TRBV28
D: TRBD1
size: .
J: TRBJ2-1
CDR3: CASSPLLSRDSRANEQFF
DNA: TGTGCCAGCAGTCCCCTGTTGAGCCGGGACAGCCGCGCCAATGAGCAGTTCTTC

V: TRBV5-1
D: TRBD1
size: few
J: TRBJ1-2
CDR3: CASSLETGAYGYTF
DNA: TGCGCCAGCAGCTTGGAAACAGGGGCCTATGGCTACACCTTC

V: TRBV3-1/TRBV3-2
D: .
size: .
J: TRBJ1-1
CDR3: CASSQSLAGEAFF
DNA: TGTGCCAGCAGCCAAAGTTTGGCAGGAGAAGCTTTCTTT

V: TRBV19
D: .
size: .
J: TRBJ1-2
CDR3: CASTEREGYGYTF
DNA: TGTGCCAGTACTGAGAGGGAGGGCTATGGCTACACCTTC

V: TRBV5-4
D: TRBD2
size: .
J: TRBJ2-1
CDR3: CASSRIGVAGGQDEQFF
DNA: TGTGCCAGCAGCAGGATAGGAGTAGCGGGGGGGCAGGACGAGCAGTTCTTC

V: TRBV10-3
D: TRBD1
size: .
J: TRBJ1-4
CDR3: CAIGDSPTNEKLFF
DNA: TGTGCCATCGGGGACAGCCCAACTAATGAAAAACTGTTTTTT

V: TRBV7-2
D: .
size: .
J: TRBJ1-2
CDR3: CASSPTSDTGGYTF
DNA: TGTGCCAGCAGCCCAACATCAGACACCGGTGGCTACACCTTC

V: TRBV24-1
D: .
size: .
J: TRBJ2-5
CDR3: CATSTGEQETQYF
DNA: TGTGCCACCAGTACGGGGGAACAAGAGACCCAGTACTTC

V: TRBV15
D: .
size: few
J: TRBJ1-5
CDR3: CATSRLLGRAGNQPQHF
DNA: TGTGCCACCAGCCGACTTTTGGGCAGGGCGGGCAATCAGCCCCAGCATTTT

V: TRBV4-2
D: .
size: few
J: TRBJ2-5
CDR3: CASSQPTSTETQYF
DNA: TGTGCCAGCAGCCAACCTACTTCCACGGAGACCCAGTACTTC

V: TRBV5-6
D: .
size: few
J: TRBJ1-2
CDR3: CASSLWTAIGYTF
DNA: TGTGCCAGCAGCTTGTGGACAGCTATTGGCTACACCTTC

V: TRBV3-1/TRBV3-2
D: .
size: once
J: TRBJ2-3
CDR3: CASSQEGRGVRDTQYF
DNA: TGTGCCAGCAGCCAAGAGGGGCGGGGCGTTAGAGATACGCAGTATTTT

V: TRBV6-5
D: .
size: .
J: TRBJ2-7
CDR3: CASSYLDEQYF
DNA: TGTGCCAGCAGTTATCTCGACGAGCAGTACTTC

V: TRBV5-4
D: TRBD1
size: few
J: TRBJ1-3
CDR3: CASSSGGIGGNTIYF
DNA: TGTGCCAGCAGCTCAGGGGGCATAGGTGGAAACACCATATATTTT